Shown below are 15 T cell receptor beta chains from a single sample sequenced in a study of CD8+ T cells in alopecia areata. Reverse transcribed after extraction, RNA yielded cDNA as the sequencing template. The table came from immunoSEQ multiplex PCR; TCRdb's copy has only in-frame clones and leaves some out. There are about 150,000 clones in the sample; about 53% occur only once, and roughly a fifth lies in the top ten. The starting material was CD8+ T cells sorted from blood, obtained at week 0. The receptors were sampled from a human donor with alopecia areata.

The chain employs TRBV15 and TRBJ1-5, with D perhaps matching TRBD1 (6 bases). This CDR3 spans 17 amino acids. Trimming shortened V by 5 bases and J by 3 bases, and 20 bases separated the two germline ends. Germline CDR1 reads LNHNV; CDR2 reads YYDKDF (reference sequence). CDR3: CATSDDTGSGYNQPQHF. CDR3 bases: TGTGCCACCAGCGATGATACAGGGTCCGGCTACAATCAGCCCCAGCATTTT.

This clone has a handful of counts. V is TRBV4-1 and J is TRBJ1-5, with D maybe TRBD1 (5 bases). The ends were cut back, 4 bases at V and 3 bases at J, with 13 bases in the middle. Germline V gives CDR1 MGHRA, CDR2 YSYEKL. The length of the CDR3 is 15 residues. CDR3: CASSLTRDANQPQHF. The CDR3 region has the DNA TGCGCCAGCAGCCTTACCAGGGACGCCAATCAGCCCCAGCATTTT.

The chain uses TRBV11-1 and TRBJ2-1; TRBD2 matches 10 bases. This CDR3 region has 15 residues. Per germline, CDR1 SGHAT and CDR2 FQDESV (reference sequence). The junction had 8 bases not matched to a gene; V was cut back by 5 bases and J by 7 bases. CDR3 in amino acids: CASSLSGGSLNEQFF. The CDR3 region has the DNA TGTGCCAGCAGCCTTAGCGGGGGGAGCCTTAATGAGCAGTTCTTC.

V and J are TRBV29-1 and TRBJ1-2; D is unresolved. The CDR3 runs to 12 residues. Germline loops: CDR1 SQVTM, CDR2 ANQGSEA. The V end lost 4 bases, the J end lost 8 bases, and 14 bases lay between the germline ends. The DNA for the CDR3 is TGCAGCGTTGGCGACGGCCCGAAAGGCTACACCTTC. Protein product: CSVGDGPKGYTF.

The chain joins TRBV2 to TRBJ1-1; no clear D. The length of the CDR3 is 13 residues. V gave up 8 bases and J gave up 1 base, with 11 bases separating them. Per germline, CDR1 SNHLY and CDR2 FYNNEI. The CDR3 nucleotides are TGTGCCAGCCAAATGCGACGGAACACTGAAGCTTTCTTT. Its translation is CASQMRRNTEAFF.

This sequence joins TRBV4-3 and TRBJ2-4; tentative D call: TRBD2 (5 bases). This CDR3 is 14 amino acids long. The germline V gene encodes CDR1 LGHNA and CDR2 YSLEER. V was trimmed by 0 bases and J by 8 bases, leaving 11 bases between them. CDR3 in DNA: TGCGCCAGCAGCCAAGATGGGGTCGGGGACATTCAGTACTTC. It codes for CASSQDGVGDIQYF.

For the CDR3, the DNA is TGCGCCAGCAGCCCGACGGACAGGGAGAATCAGCCCCAGCATTTT. Protein product: CASSPTDRENQPQHF. This sequence joins TRBV4-3 and TRBJ1-5, with 8 positions matching TRBD1. The CDR3 covers 15 residues. The V gene's germline CDR1 is LGHNA and CDR2 YSLEER. Trimming at V came to 4 bases and at J to 4 bases, leaving 6 bases not matched to a gene.

V usage is TRBV29-1 and J usage is TRBJ2-7; TRBD1 agrees at 8 bases. Trimming took 5 bases from V and 7 from J; bases not matched to a gene: 10. Germline V CDR1 and CDR2: SQVTM, ANQGSEA. The CDR3 consists of 13 residues. In nucleotides, the CDR3 is TGCAGCGTTTTGAGTGACAGGGGCGTAGAGCAGTACTTC. Its protein product is CSVLSDRGVEQYF.

The V call is TRBV7-2, the J call TRBJ2-1; TRBD2 might be the D (5 bases). The CDR3 contains 17 residues. V shed 3 bases and J shed 5 bases, with 20 bases lying between them. The V gene's germline CDR1 is SGHTA and CDR2 FQGNSA. The CDR3 coding sequence is TGTGCCAGCAGCTTGGGCCTTAGCGACGAGAGGGACAATGAGCAGTTCTTC. It specifies CASSLGLSDERDNEQFF.

The rearrangement uses TRBV27 and TRBJ2-7; 8 bases are a match to TRBD1. In germline, CDR1 is MNHEY, CDR2 SMNVEV (reference sequence). The CDR3 runs 14 residues. V was pared by 4 bases and J by 6 bases, with 8 bases of the junction left unmatched. CDR3 amino acids: CASSSQGALGEQYF. Here the CDR3 DNA reads TGTGCCAGCAGTTCTCAGGGGGCTTTGGGCGAGCAGTACTTC.

The J gene is TRBJ2-5, the V gene TRBV4-3; D is unclear. V gave up 0 bases and J gave up 1 base, with 9 bases separating them. CDR1 is LGHNA and CDR2 is YSLEER in the germline V gene. The CDR3 is 15 residues long. CDR3 residues: CASSQDVAFQETQYF. For the CDR3, the DNA is TGCGCCAGCAGCCAAGATGTCGCGTTCCAAGAGACCCAGTACTTC.

This clone was seen just once. The chain carries TRBV7-7 and TRBJ2-3, with TRBD2 identical over 8 bases. This CDR3 has 15 amino acids. Germline trimming cut 5 bases from V and 0 bases from J; bases unmatched to any gene: 4. Germline V gene sequence: CDR1 SSHAT, CDR2 FNYEAQ (reference sequence). CDR3 loop: CASSPRGGSTDTQYF. CDR3 bases: TGTGCCAGCAGCCCCCGGGGGGGGAGCACAGATACGCAGTATTTT. Full variable domain (outside the CDR3, taken from reference TRBV7-7 and TRBJ2-3): GAGVSQSPRYKVTKRGQDVTLRCDPISSHATLYWYQQALGQGPEFLTYFNYEAQPDKSGLPSDRFSAERPEGSISTLTIQRTEQRDSAMYRCASSPRGGSTDTQYFGPGTRLTVL.

This clone was seen a handful of times. The chain couples TRBV12-5 to TRBJ1-5, with TRBD1 matching over 8 bases. V was clipped by 3 bases and J by 0 bases; unmatched bases: 7. CDR3 length equals 17 residues. In germline, CDR1 is LGHNT, CDR2 FRNRAP. The CDR3, as DNA: TGTGCTAGTGGTTTTGGGACAGGCCTTTATAGCAATCAGCCCCAGCATTTT. Translation: CASGFGTGLYSNQPQHF.

This chain joins TRBV7-2 and TRBJ2-6; D perhaps matches TRBD1 (7 bases). Germline CDR1 and CDR2: SGHTA and FQGNSA. This CDR3 spans 18 amino acids. The V end was cut by 4 bases, the J end by 0 bases, with 16 bases between. The CDR3 protein is CASSSQGGHYSGANVLTF. The CDR3 coding sequence is TGTGCCAGCAGCTCCCAGGGGGGCCACTACTCTGGGGCCAACGTCCTGACTTTC.

This clone came up a few times. V usage is TRBV25-1 and J usage is TRBJ2-7, with D possibly matching TRBD1 (6 bases). V lost 4 bases and J lost 5, with 15 bases in between. There are 14 residues in the CDR3. Looked up from germline, CDR1 is MGHDK and CDR2 is SYGVNS. Written as DNA, the CDR3 is TGTGCCAGCAGTGGTCACAGGGTCCCGGACGAGCAGTACTTC. This translates into CASSGHRVPDEQYF.